This TCR beta chain was sequenced during a study of T-cell memory formation after mild COVID-19. Study-level findings and limits: Researchers found some responding clones in pre-infection memory, a sign that cross-reactive memory joined.

The CDR3 is 13 amino acids. The V end was cut by 1 base, the J end by 3 bases, with 6 bases between. The germline gives CDR1 LGHNA, CDR2 YSLEER. Of note for this clonotype: What it binds is not known.

MiXCR, run by TCRdb on the 5' RACE reads, gives a single entry per CDR3 protein. The table includes under 250,000 distinct CDR3 sequences, about 10% detected once. The sample taken for sequencing was PBMCs or a T cell subset sorted from them (not recorded which). This TCR was sampled from a man between 18 and 29 years old who had mild COVID-19 (a few samples of this study predate the infection). Cell type and time point are not known. The chain carries TRBV4-3 and TRBJ1-1; D gene uncertain. As DNA, the CDR3 is TGCGCCAGCAGCCAAGTCGGGTACACTGAAGCTTTCTTT. Protein sequence: CASSQVGYTEAFF.